The 8 T cell receptor beta chains below all came from one sample that was sequenced in a study of control samples from healthy donors and cancer patients. Assay: immunoSEQ multiplex PCR; the TCRdb copy retains only in-frame clones and omits some. The table shows under 150,000 clones, with approximately 94% occurring only once. The specimen sequenced was blood. Receptor source: a man aged 25 to 40 in good health.

The chain uses TRBV5-4 and TRBJ1-4; TRBD1 is a possible D gene (6 bases). V was shortened by 4 bases and J by 5 bases, with 15 bases between the two germline ends. Germline values: CDR1 SGHNT, CDR2 YYREEE (reference sequence). This CDR3 is built from 15 residues. CDR3 amino acids: CASSLRGRKNEKLFF. In nucleotides, the CDR3 is TGTGCCAGCAGCCTCAGGGGCCGGAAGAATGAAAAACTGTTTTTT.

This clone was picked up one time. The chain carries TRBV5-1 and TRBJ1-6; 7 nucleotides match TRBD1. J lost 4 bases, V lost 0 bases, and 1 base had no gene match. The germline V gene encodes CDR1 SGHRS and CDR2 YFSETQ. The CDR3 is made up of 15 amino acids. The CDR3 reads CASSLEGQYNSPLHF. The CDR3 DNA is TGCGCCAGCAGCTTGGAGGGACAGTATAATTCACCCCTCCACTTT. The complete variable domain, with remaining parts taken from reference TRBV5-1 and TRBJ1-6, reads KAGVTQTPRYLIKTRGQQVTLSCSPISGHRSVSWYQQTPGQGLQFLFEYFSETQRNKGNFPGRFSGRQFSNSRSEMNVSTLELGDSALYLCASSLEGQYNSPLHFGNGTRLTVT.

J is TRBJ1-1 and V is TRBV5-5; D not certain. Trimming cost V 1 base and J 5 bases, with 9 bases left between them. The CDR3 totals 13 residues. Germline V gene data show CDR1 as SGHKS and CDR2 as YYEKEE (reference sequence). CDR3 protein: CASSLQTRTEAFF. The DNA for the CDR3 is TGTGCCAGCAGCTTGCAGACGCGGACTGAAGCTTTCTTT.

The V and J genes are TRBV28 and TRBJ2-6; the match to TRBD1 covers 9 bases. Germline values: CDR1 MDHEN, CDR2 SYDVKM. V shed 6 bases and J 0 bases; nucleotides not matched to a gene: 9. This CDR3 has 18 amino acids. The CDR3 bases are TGTGCCAGCAGCCCCACGGGACAGGGACCCTCTGGGGCCAACGTCCTGACTTTC. It is translated as CASSPTGQGPSGANVLTF.

CDR3 residues: CASSQEGAKTEAFF. The CDR3 DNA reads TGCGCCAGCAGCCAAGAGGGGGCGAAGACTGAAGCTTTCTTT. The chain has TRBV4-1 and TRBJ1-1; a possible D gene is TRBD1 (6 bases). Germline V CDR1 and CDR2: MGHRA, YSYEKL. CDR3 length: 14 residues. The V end lost 0 bases, the J end lost 5 bases, and 10 bases lay between the germline ends.

CDR3 in DNA: TGTGCCAGCAGACGGACAGGGCGGTACGAGCAGTACTTC. It is translated as CASRRTGRYEQYF. The chain carries TRBV28 and TRBJ2-7; 8 positions agree with TRBD1. V lost 6 bases to trimming and J lost 4 bases; unmatched junction nucleotides: 5. The CDR3 is 13 amino acids. Germline CDR1 reads MDHEN; CDR2 reads SYDVKM.

The V and J genes are TRBV29-1 and TRBJ1-1; D is possibly TRBD1 (6 bases). V lost 7 bases and J lost 0, with 9 bases in between. Germline V gene data show CDR1 as SQVTM and CDR2 as ANQGSEA. The CDR3 length is 12 residues. CDR3 protein: CSAGQLNTEAFF. In DNA, the CDR3 is TGCAGCGCCGGACAGCTGAACACTGAAGCTTTCTTT. The complete variable domain, with remaining parts taken from reference TRBV29-1 and TRBJ1-1, reads SAVISQKPSRDICQRGTSLTIQCQVDSQVTMMFWYRQQPGQSLTLIATANQGSEATYESGFVIDKFPISRPNLTFSTLTVSNMSPEDSSIYLCSAGQLNTEAFFGQGTRLTVV.

This chain joins TRBV2 and TRBJ1-1; 10 nucleotides match TRBD1. The CDR3 contains 16 residues. CDR1 SNHLY and CDR2 FYNNEI come from the germline V gene. V trimming: 6 bases; J trimming: 0 bases; junction bases outside the gene matches: 7. CDR3 protein: CASRPPGQGMNTEAFF. The CDR3, as DNA: TGTGCCAGCAGGCCCCCGGGACAGGGGATGAACACTGAAGCTTTCTTT.